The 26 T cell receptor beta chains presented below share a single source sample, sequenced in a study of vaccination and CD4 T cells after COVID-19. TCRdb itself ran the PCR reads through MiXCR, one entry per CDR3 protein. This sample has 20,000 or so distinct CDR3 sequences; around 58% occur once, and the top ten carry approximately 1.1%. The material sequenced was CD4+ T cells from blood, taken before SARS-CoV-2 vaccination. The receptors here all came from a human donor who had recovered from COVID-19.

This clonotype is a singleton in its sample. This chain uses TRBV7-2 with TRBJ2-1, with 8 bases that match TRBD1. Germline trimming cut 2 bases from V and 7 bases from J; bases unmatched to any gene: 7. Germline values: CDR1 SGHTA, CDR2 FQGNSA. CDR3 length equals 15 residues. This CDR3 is CASSLSRTGRNEQFF. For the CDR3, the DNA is TGTGCCAGCAGCTTAAGCAGGACAGGGCGTAATGAGCAGTTCTTC.

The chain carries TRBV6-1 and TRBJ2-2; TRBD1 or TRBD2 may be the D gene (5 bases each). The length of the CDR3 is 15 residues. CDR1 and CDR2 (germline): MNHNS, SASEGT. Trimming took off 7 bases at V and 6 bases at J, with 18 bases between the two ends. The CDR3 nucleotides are TGTGCCAGCATCGGGCGCATGCGAGGGGCCGGGGAGCTGTTTTTT. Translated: CASIGRMRGAGELFF.

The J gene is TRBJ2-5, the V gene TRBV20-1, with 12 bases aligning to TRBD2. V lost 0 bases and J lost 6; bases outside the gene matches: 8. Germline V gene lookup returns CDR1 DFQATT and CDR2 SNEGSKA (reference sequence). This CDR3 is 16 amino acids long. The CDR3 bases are TGCAGTGCTAGAGATTCCGCGACTAGCGGGAGCCAGACCCAGTACTTC. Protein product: CSARDSATSGSQTQYF.

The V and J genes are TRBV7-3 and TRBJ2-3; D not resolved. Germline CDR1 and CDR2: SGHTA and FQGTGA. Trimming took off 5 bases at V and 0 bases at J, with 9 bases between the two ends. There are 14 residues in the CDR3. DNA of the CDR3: TGTGCCAGCAGCCCTACCCAAAGCACAGATACGCAGTATTTT. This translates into CASSPTQSTDTQYF.

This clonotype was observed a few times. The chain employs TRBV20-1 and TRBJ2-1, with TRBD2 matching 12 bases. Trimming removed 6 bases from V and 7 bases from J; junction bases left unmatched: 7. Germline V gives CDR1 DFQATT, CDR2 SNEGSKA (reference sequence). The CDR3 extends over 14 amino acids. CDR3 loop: CSAMTSGSRNEQFF. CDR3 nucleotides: TGCAGTGCCATGACTAGCGGGAGTCGTAATGAGCAGTTCTTC.

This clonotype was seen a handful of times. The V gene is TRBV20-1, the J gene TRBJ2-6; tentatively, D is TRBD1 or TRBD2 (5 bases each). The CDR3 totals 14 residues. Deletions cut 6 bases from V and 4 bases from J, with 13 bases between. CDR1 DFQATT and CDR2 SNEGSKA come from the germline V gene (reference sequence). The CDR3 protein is CSANKGTGANVLTF. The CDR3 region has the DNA TGCAGTGCCAATAAAGGGACGGGGGCCAACGTCCTGACTTTC.

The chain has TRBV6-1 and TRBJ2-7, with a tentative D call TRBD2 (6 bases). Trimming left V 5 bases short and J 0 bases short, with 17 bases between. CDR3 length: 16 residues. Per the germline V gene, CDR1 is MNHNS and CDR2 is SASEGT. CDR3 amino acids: CASSTIKKRASYEQYF. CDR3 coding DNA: TGTGCCAGCAGTACAATTAAAAAGCGGGCCTCCTACGAGCAGTACTTC.

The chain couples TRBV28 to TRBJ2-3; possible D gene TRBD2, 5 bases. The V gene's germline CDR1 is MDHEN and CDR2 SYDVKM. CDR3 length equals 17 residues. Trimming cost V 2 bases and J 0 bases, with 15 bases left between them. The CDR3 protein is CASSLRPGTTSTDTQYF. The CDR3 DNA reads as TGTGCCAGCAGTTTACGGCCGGGAACCACTAGCACAGATACGCAGTATTTT.

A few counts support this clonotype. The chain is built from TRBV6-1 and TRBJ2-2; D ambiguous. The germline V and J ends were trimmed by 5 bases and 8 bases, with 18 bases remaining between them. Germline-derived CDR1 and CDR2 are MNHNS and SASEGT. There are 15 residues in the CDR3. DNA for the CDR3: TGTGCCAGCAGTAGGTCCCCCCAAAGGGCGGGGGAGCTGTTTTTT. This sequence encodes CASSRSPQRAGELFF.

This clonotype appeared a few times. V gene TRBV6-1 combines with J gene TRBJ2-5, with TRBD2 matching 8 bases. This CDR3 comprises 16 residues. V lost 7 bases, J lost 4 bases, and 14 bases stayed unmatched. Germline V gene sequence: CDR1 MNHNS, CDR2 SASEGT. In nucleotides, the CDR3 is TGTGCCAGCAAGCGAGGTGGCGGGAGGTTTGGAGAGACCCAGTACTTC. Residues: CASKRGGGRFGETQYF.

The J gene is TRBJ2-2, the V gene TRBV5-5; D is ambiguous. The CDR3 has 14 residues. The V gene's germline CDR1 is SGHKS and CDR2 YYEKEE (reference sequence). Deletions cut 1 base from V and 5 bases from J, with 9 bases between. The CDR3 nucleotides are TGTGCCAGCAGCTTGCTGAGCCAAACCGGGGAGCTGTTTTTT. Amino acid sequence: CASSLLSQTGELFF.

As DNA, the CDR3 is TGTGCCAGCAGTTACTCGACGCGGGAGGGCAATGAGCAGTTCTTC. Its translation: CASSYSTREGNEQFF. The chain links TRBV6-5 to TRBJ2-1; TRBD2 matches at 9 bases. This CDR3 contains 15 residues. Germline V lookup: CDR1 MNHEY, CDR2 SVGAGI. V lost 0 bases, J lost 6 bases, and 3 bases stayed unmatched.

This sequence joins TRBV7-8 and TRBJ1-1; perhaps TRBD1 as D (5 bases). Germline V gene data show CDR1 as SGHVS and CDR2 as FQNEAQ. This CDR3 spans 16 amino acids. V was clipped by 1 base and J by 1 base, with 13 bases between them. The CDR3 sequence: CASSLVRAGQNTEAFF. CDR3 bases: TGTGCCAGCAGCTTAGTTAGGGCAGGGCAGAACACTGAAGCTTTCTTT.

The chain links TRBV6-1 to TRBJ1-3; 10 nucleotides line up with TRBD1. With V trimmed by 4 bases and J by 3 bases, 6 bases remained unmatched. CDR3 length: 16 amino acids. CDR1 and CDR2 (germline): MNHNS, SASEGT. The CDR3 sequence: CASSVRQGALGNTIYF. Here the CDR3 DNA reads TGTGCCAGCAGTGTACGACAGGGGGCGCTTGGAAACACCATATATTTT.

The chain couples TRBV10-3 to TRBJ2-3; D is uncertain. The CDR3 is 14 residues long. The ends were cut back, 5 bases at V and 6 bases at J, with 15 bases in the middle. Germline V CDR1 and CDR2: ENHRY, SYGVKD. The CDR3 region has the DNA TGTGCCATCAGTCCCACCGTAAACCGGGATACGCAGTATTTT. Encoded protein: CAISPTVNRDTQYF.

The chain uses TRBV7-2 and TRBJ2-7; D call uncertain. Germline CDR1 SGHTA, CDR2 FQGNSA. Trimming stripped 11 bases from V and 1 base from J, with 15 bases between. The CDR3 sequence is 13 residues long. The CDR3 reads CASCYASSYEQYF. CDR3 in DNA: TGTGCCTCCTGTTATGCGAGTTCCTACGAGCAGTACTTC.

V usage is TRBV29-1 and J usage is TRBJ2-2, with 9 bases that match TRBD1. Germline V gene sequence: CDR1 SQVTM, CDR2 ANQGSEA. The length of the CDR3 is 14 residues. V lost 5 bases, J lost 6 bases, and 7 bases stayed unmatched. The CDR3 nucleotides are TGCAGCGTTACATCCGGGACAGGGTCCGGGGAGCTGTTTTTT. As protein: CSVTSGTGSGELFF.

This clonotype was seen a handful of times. The CDR3 region has the DNA TGTGCCAGTAGTATATGGGGGAGGCACATGAGTACGCAGTATTTT. It encodes CASSIWGRHMSTQYF. The J gene is TRBJ2-3, the V gene TRBV19; maybe TRBD2 (6 bases). CDR1 is LNHDA, CDR2 SQIVND, per germline (reference sequence). V lost 2 bases and J 8 bases, leaving 17 bases between the germline ends. The CDR3 has 15 amino acids.

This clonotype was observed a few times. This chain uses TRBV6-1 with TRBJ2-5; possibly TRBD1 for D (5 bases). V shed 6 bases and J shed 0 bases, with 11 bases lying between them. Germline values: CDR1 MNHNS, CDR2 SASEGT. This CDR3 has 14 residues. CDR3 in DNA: TGTGCCAGCAGACCAAGCAGGGACCAAGAGACCCAGTACTTC. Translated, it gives CASRPSRDQETQYF.

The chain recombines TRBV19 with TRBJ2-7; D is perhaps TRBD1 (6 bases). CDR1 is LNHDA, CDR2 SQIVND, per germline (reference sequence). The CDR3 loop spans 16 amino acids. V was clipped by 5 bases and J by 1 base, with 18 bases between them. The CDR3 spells CASSPRDRTESYEQYF. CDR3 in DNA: TGTGCCAGTAGTCCTAGGGACCGGACAGAGTCCTACGAGCAGTACTTC.

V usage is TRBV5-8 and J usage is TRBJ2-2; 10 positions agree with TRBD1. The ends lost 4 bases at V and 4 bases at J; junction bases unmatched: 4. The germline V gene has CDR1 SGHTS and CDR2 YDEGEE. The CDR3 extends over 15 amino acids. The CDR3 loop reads CASSPGQGFTGELFF. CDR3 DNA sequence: TGTGCCAGCAGCCCGGGACAGGGGTTCACCGGGGAGCTGTTTTTT.

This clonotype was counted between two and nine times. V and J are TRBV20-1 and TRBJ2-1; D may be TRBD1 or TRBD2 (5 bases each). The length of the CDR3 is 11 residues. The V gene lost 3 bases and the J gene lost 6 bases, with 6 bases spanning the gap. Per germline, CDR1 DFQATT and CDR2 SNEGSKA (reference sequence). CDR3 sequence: CSARGVNEQFF. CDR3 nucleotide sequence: TGCAGTGCTAGGGGGGTCAATGAGCAGTTCTTC.

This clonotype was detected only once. This CDR3 reads CAWLDRTYNSPLHF. The CDR3 DNA sequence: TGTGCCTGGTTAGACAGGACTTATAATTCACCCCTCCACTTT. V usage is TRBV30 and J usage is TRBJ1-6, with TRBD1 as a possible D gene (6 bases). Looked up from germline, CDR1 is GTSNPN and CDR2 is SVGIG (reference sequence). This CDR3 is 14 amino acids long. Trimming removed 5 bases at V and 4 bases at J, with 12 bases between.

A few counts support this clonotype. The CDR3 sequence: CASSEYEQYNSPLHF. The DNA for the CDR3 is TGTGCCAGCAGTGAATACGAACAGTATAATTCACCCCTCCACTTT. This chain uses TRBV6-1 with TRBJ1-6; the D is unclear. The CDR3 is made up of 15 amino acids. Trimming left V 2 bases short and J 4 bases short, with 9 bases between. The germline CDR1 and CDR2 sequences are MNHNS and SASEGT.

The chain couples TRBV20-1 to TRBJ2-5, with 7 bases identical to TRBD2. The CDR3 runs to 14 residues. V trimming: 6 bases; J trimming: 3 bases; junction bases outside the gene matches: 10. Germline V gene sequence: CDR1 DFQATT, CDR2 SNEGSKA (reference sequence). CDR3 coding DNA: TGCAGTGCCCCCCCCGGGACTATCAAAGAGACCCAGTACTTC. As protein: CSAPPGTIKETQYF.

CDR3: CARTGTGLSEGYGYTF. The DNA of the CDR3 is TGTGCCCGTACTGGGACAGGGCTTTCCGAAGGCTATGGCTACACCTTC. This chain links TRBV30 with TRBJ1-2; 9 bases map to TRBD1. Trimming took 8 bases from V and 4 from J; bases not matched to a gene: 17. Germline CDR1 is GTSNPN and CDR2 is SVGIG (reference sequence). The CDR3 is 16 amino acids.